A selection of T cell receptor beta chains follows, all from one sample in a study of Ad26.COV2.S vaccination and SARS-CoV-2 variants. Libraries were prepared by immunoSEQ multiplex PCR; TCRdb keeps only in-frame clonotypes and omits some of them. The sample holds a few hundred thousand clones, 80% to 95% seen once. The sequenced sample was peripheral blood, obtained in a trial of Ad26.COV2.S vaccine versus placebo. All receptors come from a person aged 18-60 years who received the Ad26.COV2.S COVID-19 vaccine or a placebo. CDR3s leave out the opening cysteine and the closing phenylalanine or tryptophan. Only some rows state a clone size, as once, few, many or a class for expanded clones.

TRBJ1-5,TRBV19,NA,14,ASSRTAVYSNQPQH
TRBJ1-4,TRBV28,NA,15,ASSLRAGRPGNEKLF
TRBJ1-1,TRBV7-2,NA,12,ASSLQWADTEAF
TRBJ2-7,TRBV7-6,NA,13,ASSPGTGWRYEQY
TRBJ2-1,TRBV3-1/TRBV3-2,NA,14,ASSHLAGGLNNEQF
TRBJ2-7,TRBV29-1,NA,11,SVGRGGAYEQY
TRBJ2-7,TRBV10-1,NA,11,ASSDRAGYEQY
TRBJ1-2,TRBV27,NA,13,ASSLGAGSRYGYT
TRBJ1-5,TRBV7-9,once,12,ASSGRDSYQPQH
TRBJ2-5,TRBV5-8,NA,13,ASRRGQGSQETQY
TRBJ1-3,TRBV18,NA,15,ASSPNSAGPAGNTIY
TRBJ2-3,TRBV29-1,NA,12,SVLAGGTTDTQY
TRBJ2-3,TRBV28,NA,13,ASRPWGVRTDTQY
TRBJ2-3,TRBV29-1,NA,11,SVRELATDTQY
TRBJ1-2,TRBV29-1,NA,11,SVGNGQGDGYT
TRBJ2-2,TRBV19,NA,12,ATHPAGYGGELF
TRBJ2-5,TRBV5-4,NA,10,ASSLILGTQY
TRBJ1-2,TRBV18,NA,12,ASSPPPGLGGYT
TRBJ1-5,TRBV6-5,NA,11,ASSYGTAQPQH
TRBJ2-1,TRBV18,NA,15,ASSPRSTSGAYNEQF
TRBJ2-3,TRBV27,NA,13,ASSPLGGSEYTQY
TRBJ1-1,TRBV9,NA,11,ASSATGETEAF
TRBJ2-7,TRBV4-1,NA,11,ASSQARQYEQY
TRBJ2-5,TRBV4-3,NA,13,ASSQGGLAGETQY
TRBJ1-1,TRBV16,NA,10,ASSHTGVEAF
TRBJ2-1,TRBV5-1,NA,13,ASSFSGGDYNEQF
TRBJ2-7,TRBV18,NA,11,ASTPGGEGEQY
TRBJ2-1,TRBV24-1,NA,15,ATSGGLTRSSYNEQF
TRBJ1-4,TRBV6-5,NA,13,ASSYSTGDNEKLF
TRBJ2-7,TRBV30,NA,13,AWSPGTSGRYEQY